Each of the 26 T cell receptor beta chains below was sequenced from the same sample in a study of blood T cells in healthy people across ages. Together with a sample-barcoded 5' primer, a J-beta primer mix was included in a second PCR lasting about 7 to 11 cycles. TCRdb redid the calling of the 5' RACE reads with MiXCR, one entry per CDR3 protein. The sample records roughly 410,000 distinct CDR3 sequences, 50% to 60% being singletons. The sample was blood. The receptor source for this set is a man aged 60 to 75 in good health.

This clonotype was detected only once. The chain is built from TRBV6-6 and TRBJ2-5; D is unclear. The closer fit of TRBJ2-4 to the DNA end suggests the J call may be wrong. Germline V gene sequence: CDR1 MNHNY, CDR2 SVGAGI (reference sequence). The CDR3 is 15 amino acids. CDR3 sequence reads: CASSYSWDAKNIQYF. The CDR3 nucleotides read TGTGCCAGCAGTTACTCCTGGGATGCCAAAAACATTCAGTACTTC.

The chain carries TRBV4-2 and TRBJ2-3; 7 nucleotides agree with TRBD2. Germline trimming cut 4 bases from V and 4 bases from J; bases unmatched to any gene: 5. CDR3 length equals 14 residues. In germline, CDR1 is LGHNA, CDR2 YNFKEQ. The CDR3 bases are TGTGCCAGCAGCCGAGGACTAGGCGCAGATACGCAGTATTTT. This encodes CASSRGLGADTQYF.

This clonotype was seen a single time. J is TRBJ2-3 and V is TRBV10-1; a weak D match, TRBD2 (6 bases). The CDR3 is made up of 15 amino acids. CDR1 WNHNN and CDR2 SYGVQD come from the germline V gene (reference sequence). The ends were cut back, 0 bases at V and 5 bases at J, with 12 bases in the middle. The CDR3 DNA sequence: TGCGCCAGCAGTGAGTCGGGCTCCGGGGGAGATACGCAGTATTTT. It yields the protein CASSESGSGGDTQYF.

The rearrangement joins TRBV5-6 to TRBJ2-7, with D possibly being TRBD1 or TRBD2 (5 bases each). Trimming took off 5 bases at V and 6 bases at J, with 9 bases between the two ends. This CDR3 comprises 11 residues. The V gene's germline CDR1 is SGHDT and CDR2 YYEEEE. The CDR3 spells CASRGRGEQYF. DNA for the CDR3: TGTGCCAGCAGGGGACGGGGCGAGCAGTACTTC.

The CDR3 bases are TGCAGTGCCGAGACATTCAATGAGCAGTTCTTC. Protein sequence: CSAETFNEQFF. The chain recombines TRBV20-1 with TRBJ2-1; D is unclear. From germline, CDR1 is DFQATT and CDR2 SNEGSKA (reference sequence). The CDR3 consists of 11 residues. The V gene lost 6 bases and the J gene lost 6 bases, with 9 bases spanning the gap.

This clonotype was counted at least ten times. This could be a read error, since a much larger clone is one nucleotide away. In DNA, the CDR3 is TGTGCCAGCAGCCTCAGAGGACGTGGTGAGCAGTACTTC. As protein: CASSLRGRGEQYF. The V gene is TRBV12-3 or TRBV12-4, the J gene TRBJ2-5; no clear D gene. Trimming left V 6 bases short and J 11 bases short, with 19 bases between. The CDR3 has 13 residues.

This clonotype has ten or more counts. The chain links TRBV7-3 to TRBJ2-1; D may be TRBD1 (6 bases). V gave up 8 bases and J gave up 7 bases, with 12 bases separating them. CDR1 is SGHTA, CDR2 FQGTGA, per germline. CDR3 length: 12 amino acids. The chain's CDR3 is CASSPTGNEQFF. The CDR3 DNA reads as TGTGCCAGCTCGCCTACAGGGAATGAGCAGTTCTTC.

The chain couples TRBV27 to TRBJ1-2, with 9 bases that match TRBD1. The CDR3 spans 12 residues. The germline CDR1 and CDR2 sequences are MNHEY and SMNVEV (reference sequence). V dropped 11 bases and J dropped 8; count of bases not matched to a gene: 9. CDR3 protein: CAGEQGARGYTF. The CDR3 DNA reads TGTGCCGGAGAACAGGGGGCGCGGGGCTACACCTTC.

This clonotype was observed a few times. V and J are TRBV10-3 and TRBJ2-5; D gene unclear. The germline V gene has CDR1 ENHRY and CDR2 SYGVKD. The CDR3 length is 13 residues. V was pared by 3 bases and J by 0 bases, with 5 bases between. The CDR3 sequence is CAISDLDQETQYF. Here the CDR3 DNA reads TGTGCCATCAGTGATCTAGACCAAGAGACCCAGTACTTC.

In this sample, this clonotype turned up a few times. J is TRBJ2-2 and V is TRBV19; 7 nucleotides agree with TRBD2. Germline CDR1 reads LNHDA; CDR2 reads SQIVND (reference sequence). The CDR3 has 15 amino acids. V was pared by 5 bases and J by 2 bases, with 5 bases of the junction left unmatched. The CDR3 reads CASSPGTTNTGELFF. The CDR3, as DNA: TGTGCCAGTAGTCCCGGGACTACCAACACCGGGGAGCTGTTTTTT. The full variable domain, completed using reference TRBV19 and TRBJ2-2, is DGGITQSPKYLFRKEGQNVTLSCEQNLNHDAMYWYRQDPGQGLRLIYYSQIVNDFQKGDIAEGYSVSREKKESFPLTVTSAQKNPTAFYLCASSPGTTNTGELFFGEGSRLTVL.

The chain links TRBV21-1 to TRBJ2-3; the table calls TRBD2, which could not be checked here. TRBV21-1 is a listed pseudogene. This CDR3 has 16 amino acids. The CDR3 spells CASSKKREDLTDTQYF. CDR3 nucleotide sequence: TGTGCCAGCAGCAAGAAGCGGGAGGACCTCACAGATACGCAGTATTTT.

In its sample, this clonotype was seen a few times. The chain carries TRBV28 and TRBJ2-4; 9 bases align to TRBD2. The J call may be incorrect, as the DNA end agrees better with TRBJ2-7. The CDR3 is made up of 14 amino acids. The V gene's germline CDR1 is MDHEN and CDR2 SYDVKM. In DNA, the CDR3 is TGTGCCAGCAGTCCCGGGACTAGCCTCTACGAGCAGTACTTC. Protein product: CASSPGTSLYEQYF.

The chain joins TRBV29-1 to TRBJ2-5; 14 bases map to TRBD2. Germline V gives CDR1 SQVTM, CDR2 ANQGSEA. V trimming: 6 bases; J trimming: 4 bases; junction bases outside the gene matches: 4. There are 14 residues in the CDR3. The CDR3 protein is CSVATSGRAETQYF. The CDR3 nucleotides read TGCAGCGTCGCGACTAGCGGGAGGGCAGAGACCCAGTACTTC.

Of note for this clonotype: The germline gene is not matched at one end of the junction; a read error may be the cause. V and J are TRBV6-5 and TRBJ2-7; 11 positions agree with TRBD2. The end of the DNA fits TRBJ2-4 better, so the J call may be wrong. The CDR3 loop spans 19 amino acids. Germline assignment: CDR1 MNHEY and CDR2 SVGAGI. The CDR3 spells CASSYSLAGGGMAKTIQYF. CDR3 nucleotide sequence: TGTGCCAGCAGTTACTCCCTAGCGGGGGGAGGTATGGCCAAAACCATTCAGTACTTC.

This clonotype was detected ten times or more. The chain uses TRBV11-2 and TRBJ2-3; TRBD2 might be the D (6 bases). V was cut by 4 bases and J by 2 bases, with 16 bases left in between. This CDR3 spans 16 amino acids. From germline, CDR1 is SGHAT and CDR2 FQNNGV. The CDR3 loop reads CASSYARDFFTDTQYF. The CDR3 nucleotides read TGTGCCAGCAGCTACGCCCGGGACTTTTTCACAGATACGCAGTATTTT.

This chain links TRBV28 with TRBJ2-1; 10 bases are a match to TRBD2. Germline V gives CDR1 MDHEN, CDR2 SYDVKM. V dropped 4 bases and J dropped 9; count of bases not matched to a gene: 12. The length of the CDR3 is 16 residues. The CDR3 nucleotides are TGTGCCAGCAGTTCATTAGGGACTAGCGTTCCTCGTGAGCAGTTCTTC. Protein product: CASSSLGTSVPREQFF.

The V gene is TRBV7-6, the J gene TRBJ2-2; 7 nucleotides align to TRBD1. The germline V gene encodes CDR1 SGHVS and CDR2 FNYEAQ. The V and J ends lost 5 bases and 1 base, in that order; junction bases with no gene match: 4. The CDR3 has 15 residues. Written as DNA, the CDR3 is TGTGCCAGCAGCGCTTGGGACAGGAACACCGGGGAGCTGTTTTTT. Protein sequence: CASSAWDRNTGELFF.

This chain links TRBV6-5 with TRBJ2-4; TRBD1 matches at 7 bases. TRBJ2-5 matches the DNA end more closely, so the J call is doubtful. CDR3 length: 15 residues. CDR1 is MNHEY, CDR2 SVGAGI, per germline. CDR3 region: CASSYSTGASETQYF. The CDR3, as DNA: TGTGCCAGCAGTTACTCAACAGGGGCCTCGGAGACCCAGTACTTC.

This clonotype was recorded at least ten times. This chain uses TRBV20-1 with TRBJ2-1, with 9 bases identical to TRBD2. V lost 5 bases to trimming and J lost 5 bases; unmatched junction nucleotides: 7. The CDR3 loop spans 14 amino acids. The germline CDR1 and CDR2 sequences are DFQATT and SNEGSKA (reference sequence). The CDR3 region has the DNA TGCAGTGCTCCCACGGCGGGAGGGCACAATGAGCAGTTCTTC. It translates to CSAPTAGGHNEQFF.

This clonotype was seen a handful of times. The V call is TRBV7-2, the J call TRBJ2-7; 9 positions agree with TRBD1. CDR1 SGHTA and CDR2 FQGNSA come from the germline V gene. The J segment lost 6 bases and the V segment lost 5 bases, leaving 11 bases of the junction unmatched. The CDR3 spans 15 residues. The CDR3 region is CASSIPGTGTGEQYF. CDR3 bases: TGTGCCAGCAGCATCCCCGGGACAGGGACGGGCGAGCAGTACTTC. The full variable domain, its missing parts supplied by reference TRBV7-2 and TRBJ2-7, is GAGVSQSPSNKVTEKGKDVELRCDPISGHTALYWYRQSLGQGLEFLIYFQGNSAPDKSGLPSDRFSAERTGGSVSTLTIQRTQQEDSAVYLCASSIPGTGTGEQYFGPGTRLTVT.

This clonotype occurred once. The chain uses TRBV4-2 and TRBJ1-1; TRBD1 aligns across 7 bases. In germline, CDR1 is LGHNA, CDR2 YNFKEQ. The CDR3 loop spans 16 amino acids. The V gene end was trimmed by 2 bases and the J gene end by 2 bases; junction bases not matched to a gene: 8. The CDR3, as DNA: TGTGCCAGCAGCCAACCCCGACAGGGAAGAAACACTGAAGCTTTCTTT. Protein product: CASSQPRQGRNTEAFF.

This chain links TRBV29-1 with TRBJ2-1; 9 nucleotides match TRBD2. CDR3 length: 14 amino acids. CDR1 and CDR2 (germline): SQVTM, ANQGSEA. Germline trimming cut 7 bases from V and 6 bases from J; bases unmatched to any gene: 10. The CDR3 nucleotides are TGCAGCGCCGCCGGCGGGAGGGCCTCCAATGAGCAGTTCTTC. It specifies CSAAGGRASNEQFF.

The gene calls are TRBV7-2 and TRBJ2-3, with 10 bases lining up with TRBD2. The CDR3 is made up of 15 amino acids. V shed 5 bases and J 5 bases; nucleotides not matched to a gene: 7. The germline CDR1 and CDR2 sequences are SGHTA and FQGNSA. CDR3 nucleotides: TGTGCCAGCAGCCCAGCGGGAGGGCCTGGAGATACGCAGTATTTT. Its protein is CASSPAGGPGDTQYF.

This chain joins TRBV18 and TRBJ2-2, with TRBD2 as a possible D gene (5 bases). Per the germline V gene, CDR1 is KGHSH and CDR2 is LQKENI. The ends were cut back, 2 bases at V and 7 bases at J, with 8 bases in the middle. The CDR3 sequence is 13 residues long. The CDR3 coding sequence is TGTGCCAGCTCACCATCGAGGGACGGGGAGCTGTTTTTT. Its translation is CASSPSRDGELFF.

This clonotype was observed a few times. This sequence joins TRBV20-1 and TRBJ2-1; 10 nucleotides line up with TRBD2. Trimming cost V 6 bases and J 1 base; bases outside gene matches: 3. This CDR3 is 14 amino acids long. In germline, CDR1 is DFQATT, CDR2 SNEGSKA (reference sequence). CDR3 protein: CSAKRGGSYNEQFF. The DNA for the CDR3 is TGCAGTGCAAAGCGGGGGGGTTCCTACAATGAGCAGTTCTTC.

Details on this clonotype: One end of the junction is discordant with germline, which a read error may explain. The chain couples TRBV7-9 to TRBJ1-2, with TRBD1 matching 8 bases. Germline CDR1 SEHNR, CDR2 FQNEAQ (reference sequence). This CDR3 region has 14 residues. CDR3 region: CACSFGQGASGYTF. CDR3 DNA: TGTGCCTGCAGCTTCGGGCAGGGGGCTTCTGGCTACACCTTC.